The T cell receptor beta chain described here comes from a study of T cells in women clearing cervical HPV infection. The overall study: Control women cleared a single incident HPV16 infection within 12 months. HLA type could not be excluded as a confounder. Case blood drawn at lesion detection; control blood after infection cleared.

Germline V gene lookup returns CDR1 ENHRY and CDR2 SYGVKD. The V gene lost 8 bases and the J gene lost 0 bases, with 12 bases spanning the gap. This CDR3 contains 14 residues. Points on this clone: The observed sequence ends 3 residues before the CDR3 terminus, with the missing tail filled in from the germline J gene.

Using immunoSEQ multiplex PCR, the repertoire was profiled, and TCRdb retains in-frame clones only, with some absent. Its listing shows around 38,000 clones. Source material: blood buffy coat. The TCR sequence derives from a woman between 18 and 75 years old with a cervical HPV16 infection that either progressed to CIN3+ or cleared (not recorded which). The V gene is TRBV10-3, the J gene TRBJ2-3; D is perhaps TRBD2 (6 bases). The CDR3 loop reads CAIQASGSTDTQYF. The CDR3 bases that were read are TGTGCCATCCAGGCCAGCGGGAGCACAGATACG.